The table lists the clone carrying this T cell receptor (beta chain) with a few counts. These data come from a study of blood T cell repertoires in COVID-19. Overall study: Sample material is recorded as cDNA or gDNA derived from T cells, B-cell-depleted T cells, or PBMCs.

The CDR3 extends over 18 amino acids. V gave up 4 bases and J gave up 0 bases; unmatched junction bases: 8. Germline loops: CDR1 SGHVS, CDR2 FQNEAQ. Sequencing used immunoSEQ multiplex PCR; TCRdb keeps in-frame clones, though not all of them. The sample records 95,000 to 150,000 clones, approximately 68% being singletons. This clonotype was obtained from a woman aged 70-85 years with acute or convalescent COVID-19. Sequenced: peripheral blood. This chain uses TRBV7-8 with TRBJ1-5; 11 nucleotides align to TRBD1. In DNA, the CDR3 is TGTGCCAGCAGCTCCCGGGACAGGGGGGGATATAGCAATCAGCCCCAGCATTTT. Translating it yields CASSSRDRGGYSNQPQHF.